Listed below are T cell receptor beta chains from one sample, sequenced in a study of blood T cell repertoires in COVID-19. The protocol was immunoSEQ multiplex PCR, while the TCRdb copy is restricted to in-frame clones and leaves out a portion. Of about 180,000 clones in the sample, roughly nine tenths were seen once. Sequenced input: peripheral blood. The receptors were sampled from a man in his 70s with active or convalescent COVID-19. CDR3s include the opening cysteine and the closing phenylalanine or tryptophan. A D gene is named only where the DNA matches it firmly. Size values are once, few and many counts, or a class for expanded clones, and some rows have none.

v_gene: TRBV6-6
abundance: .
j_gene: TRBJ1-2
d_gene: .
CDR3nt: TGTGCCAGCAGGGGTCGGGGGGGGCTTGGCTACACCTTC
CDR3aa: CASRGRGGLGYTF

v_gene: TRBV2
abundance: .
j_gene: TRBJ2-1
d_gene: .
CDR3nt: TGTGCCATCCGCCTGGGGGCTAGCGGACAACAGGGCTCCTACAATGAGCAGTTCTTC
CDR3aa: CAIRLGASGQQGSYNEQFF

v_gene: TRBV5-1
abundance: .
j_gene: TRBJ1-2
d_gene: TRBD1
CDR3nt: TGCGCCAGCAGCTTGTTGTTGACAGGGGGAAACTATGGCTACACCTTC
CDR3aa: CASSLLLTGGNYGYTF

v_gene: TRBV3-1/TRBV3-2
abundance: .
j_gene: TRBJ1-1
d_gene: TRBD1
CDR3nt: TGTGCCAGCAGAAGAGCAGGGGGCACTGAAGCTTTCTTT
CDR3aa: CASRRAGGTEAFF

v_gene: TRBV2
abundance: .
j_gene: TRBJ1-1
d_gene: .
CDR3nt: TGTGCCAGCAGTTGGGGCAGGGCCGGGAACACTGAAGCTTTCTTT
CDR3aa: CASSWGRAGNTEAFF

v_gene: TRBV11-3
abundance: .
j_gene: TRBJ1-1
d_gene: .
CDR3nt: TGTGCCAGCAGCTTAGATAGCAACACTGAAGCTTTCTTT
CDR3aa: CASSLDSNTEAFF

v_gene: TRBV7-9
abundance: .
j_gene: TRBJ2-2
d_gene: .
CDR3nt: TGTGCCAGCAGCTCCCTCGGCACCGGGGAGCTGTTTTTT
CDR3aa: CASSSLGTGELFF

v_gene: TRBV20-1
abundance: .
j_gene: TRBJ2-3
d_gene: .
CDR3nt: TGCAGTGCTAGAATCTACCATACGCAGTATTTT
CDR3aa: CSARIYHTQYF

v_gene: TRBV28
abundance: .
j_gene: TRBJ2-1
d_gene: TRBD2
CDR3nt: TGTGCCAGCAGCCCGGGGGGACTAGTTGATGAGCAGTTCTTC
CDR3aa: CASSPGGLVDEQFF

v_gene: TRBV4-1
abundance: .
j_gene: TRBJ1-3
d_gene: TRBD1
CDR3nt: TGCGCCAGCAGCCAACCGGGACAGAGAGCCTCTGGAAACACCATATATTTT
CDR3aa: CASSQPGQRASGNTIYF

v_gene: TRBV7-9
abundance: .
j_gene: TRBJ2-7
d_gene: TRBD2
CDR3nt: TGTGCCAGCAGCCAGATAACCGGGACTAGCGTATCCTACGAGCAGTACTTC
CDR3aa: CASSQITGTSVSYEQYF

v_gene: TRBV11-3
abundance: .
j_gene: TRBJ2-1
d_gene: TRBD2
CDR3nt: TGTGCCAGCAGCCCCGGGGACTACCAATACAATGAGCAGTTCTTC
CDR3aa: CASSPGDYQYNEQFF

v_gene: TRBV7-3
abundance: once
j_gene: TRBJ2-5
d_gene: .
CDR3nt: TGTGCCAGCAGCAGGGGGTACGGAGAGACCCAGTACTTC
CDR3aa: CASSRGYGETQYF

v_gene: TRBV2
abundance: .
j_gene: TRBJ2-3
d_gene: .
CDR3nt: TGTGCCAGCAGACTTCAGGAAAACACAGATACGCAGTATTTT
CDR3aa: CASRLQENTDTQYF

v_gene: TRBV11-2
abundance: once
j_gene: TRBJ1-1
d_gene: .
CDR3nt: TGTGCCAGCAGCTTAGCGGGGACGTGGAGGGGCACTGAAGCTTTCTTT
CDR3aa: CASSLAGTWRGTEAFF

v_gene: TRBV27
abundance: .
j_gene: TRBJ2-7
d_gene: .
CDR3nt: TGTGCCAGCAGGGCGGGGGCCTCCCCCTCTGAGCAGTACTTC
CDR3aa: CASRAGASPSEQYF

v_gene: TRBV3-1/TRBV3-2
abundance: .
j_gene: TRBJ1-5
d_gene: .
CDR3nt: TGTGCCAGCAGCCAAGGGGGAGGGAACAATCAGCCCCAGCATTTT
CDR3aa: CASSQGGGNNQPQHF

v_gene: TRBV10-1
abundance: .
j_gene: TRBJ2-7
d_gene: .
CDR3nt: TGCGCCAGCAGTGAAAAACCACATGCCTACGAGCAGTACTTC
CDR3aa: CASSEKPHAYEQYF

v_gene: TRBV28
abundance: .
j_gene: TRBJ1-2
d_gene: TRBD1
CDR3nt: TGTGCCAGCAGTTTAGGACAGGGTAATGGGTATGGCTACACCTTC
CDR3aa: CASSLGQGNGYGYTF

v_gene: TRBV5-1
abundance: few
j_gene: TRBJ2-5
d_gene: TRBD2
CDR3nt: TGCGCCAGCAGCCACGATAGCGGGAGTCGTGAGACCCAGTACTTC
CDR3aa: CASSHDSGSRETQYF

v_gene: TRBV2
abundance: .
j_gene: TRBJ1-6
d_gene: TRBD1
CDR3nt: TGTGCCAGCAGTGGGGACAGGATTAATTCACCCCTCCACTTT
CDR3aa: CASSGDRINSPLHF

v_gene: TRBV29-1
abundance: .
j_gene: TRBJ2-1
d_gene: .
CDR3nt: TGCAGCGTCCTCCAGGGCAATGAGCAGTTCTTC
CDR3aa: CSVLQGNEQFF

v_gene: TRBV6-5
abundance: .
j_gene: TRBJ2-5
d_gene: TRBD2
CDR3nt: TGTGCCAGCAGTTACTCACCCCTGAGCGGGACTGAGACCCAGTACTTC
CDR3aa: CASSYSPLSGTETQYF

v_gene: TRBV9
abundance: .
j_gene: TRBJ2-7
d_gene: .
CDR3nt: TGTGCCAGCAGCGTAGAGGGGAAAGGGCTCTCCGAGCAGTACTTC
CDR3aa: CASSVEGKGLSEQYF

v_gene: TRBV12-3/TRBV12-4
abundance: .
j_gene: TRBJ1-2
d_gene: .
CDR3nt: TGTGCCAGCAGTTTGAGCAGGAACTATGGCTACACCTTC
CDR3aa: CASSLSRNYGYTF

v_gene: TRBV25-1
abundance: .
j_gene: TRBJ1-3
d_gene: TRBD1
CDR3nt: TGTGCCAGCAACGGACAGGGACCCTCTGGAAACACCATATATTTT
CDR3aa: CASNGQGPSGNTIYF

v_gene: TRBV4-3
abundance: .
j_gene: TRBJ2-3
d_gene: .
CDR3nt: TGCGCCAGCAGCCAAGCTGGCAGGGACTTACTCTACACAGATACGCAGTATTTT
CDR3aa: CASSQAGRDLLYTDTQYF

v_gene: TRBV23-1
abundance: .
j_gene: TRBJ2-5
d_gene: TRBD2
CDR3nt: TGCGCCAGCAGTCAAGAGCGGGAACGCCAAGAGACCCAGTACTTC
CDR3aa: CASSQERERQETQYF

v_gene: TRBV4-3
abundance: .
j_gene: TRBJ2-5
d_gene: .
CDR3nt: TGCGCCAGCAGCCCGACCCTCGGGGTTAACCAAGAGACCCAGTACTTC
CDR3aa: CASSPTLGVNQETQYF

v_gene: TRBV15
abundance: .
j_gene: TRBJ2-7
d_gene: .
CDR3nt: TGTGCCACCAGCAGACCCACTAGAGGTCACGAGCAGTACTTC
CDR3aa: CATSRPTRGHEQYF

v_gene: TRBV11-2
abundance: .
j_gene: TRBJ1-1
d_gene: .
CDR3nt: TGTGCCAGCAGCTCCTATACTGAAGCTTTCTTT
CDR3aa: CASSSYTEAFF

v_gene: TRBV5-1
abundance: few
j_gene: TRBJ1-1
d_gene: TRBD1
CDR3nt: TGCGCCAGCAGCTGGGACAGGGTCAGCACTGAAGCTTTCTTT
CDR3aa: CASSWDRVSTEAFF

v_gene: TRBV5-1
abundance: once
j_gene: TRBJ1-2
d_gene: .
CDR3nt: TGCGCCAGCAGCTTGGATGGGGGGGACAACTATGGCTACACCTTC
CDR3aa: CASSLDGGDNYGYTF

v_gene: TRBV30
abundance: .
j_gene: TRBJ1-1
d_gene: TRBD1
CDR3nt: TGTGCCTGGAGTAAACGACAGGGGACAAGGACTGAAGCTTTCTTT
CDR3aa: CAWSKRQGTRTEAFF

v_gene: TRBV7-2
abundance: .
j_gene: TRBJ1-5
d_gene: TRBD1
CDR3nt: TGTGCCAGCACCCTCAGGGGGTATAGCAATCAGCCCCAGCATTTT
CDR3aa: CASTLRGYSNQPQHF

v_gene: TRBV5-1
abundance: .
j_gene: TRBJ1-1
d_gene: .
CDR3nt: TGCGCCAGCAGCCCCGGCACAGTGAACACTGAAGCTTTCTTT
CDR3aa: CASSPGTVNTEAFF

v_gene: TRBV18
abundance: .
j_gene: TRBJ1-2
d_gene: .
CDR3nt: TGTGCCAGCTCACCGACGACAGGTTCCTATGGCTACACCTTC
CDR3aa: CASSPTTGSYGYTF

v_gene: TRBV11-2
abundance: once
j_gene: TRBJ1-5
d_gene: .
CDR3nt: TGTGCCAGCAGCTTAGTAGGACAGCGATATAGCAATCAGCCCCAGCATTTT
CDR3aa: CASSLVGQRYSNQPQHF

v_gene: TRBV6-2/TRBV6-3
abundance: once
j_gene: TRBJ1-2
d_gene: .
CDR3nt: TGTGCCAGCAGTTACTCGATGGCGACACCGGATGGCTACACCTTC
CDR3aa: CASSYSMATPDGYTF

v_gene: TRBV7-9
abundance: .
j_gene: TRBJ1-2
d_gene: TRBD1
CDR3nt: TGTGCCAGCAGCCCCACAGGGGGGGTCTATGGCTACACCTTC
CDR3aa: CASSPTGGVYGYTF

v_gene: TRBV12-3/TRBV12-4
abundance: .
j_gene: TRBJ2-7
d_gene: .
CDR3nt: TGTGCCAGCAGTTCCGTCCTCTACGAGCAGTACTTC
CDR3aa: CASSSVLYEQYF

v_gene: TRBV3-1/TRBV3-2
abundance: .
j_gene: TRBJ1-5
d_gene: .
CDR3nt: TGTGCCAGCAGCCAAGATGGGGGGCAGCCCCAGCATTTT
CDR3aa: CASSQDGGQPQHF

v_gene: TRBV3-1/TRBV3-2
abundance: .
j_gene: TRBJ1-2
d_gene: TRBD1
CDR3nt: TGTGCCAGCAGCCCAAGACAGGGGGAAGGTAACTATGGCTACACCTTC
CDR3aa: CASSPRQGEGNYGYTF

v_gene: TRBV6-2/TRBV6-3
abundance: .
j_gene: TRBJ2-7
d_gene: .
CDR3nt: TGTGCCAGCAGTTACGGAGTACACGAGCAGTACTTC
CDR3aa: CASSYGVHEQYF

v_gene: TRBV3-1/TRBV3-2
abundance: .
j_gene: TRBJ2-5
d_gene: .
CDR3nt: TGTGCCAGCATCACCAGATGGCCCTGGCAGTTCCAAGAGACCCAGTACTTC
CDR3aa: CASITRWPWQFQETQYF

v_gene: TRBV5-5
abundance: few
j_gene: TRBJ1-2
d_gene: .
CDR3nt: TGTGCCAGCAGCTTTCACACAAACTATGGCTACACCTTC
CDR3aa: CASSFHTNYGYTF

v_gene: TRBV4-3
abundance: .
j_gene: TRBJ1-4
d_gene: TRBD1
CDR3nt: TGCGCCAGCAGCCAAGGGGACAGGGCTGGTGAAAAACTGTTTTTT
CDR3aa: CASSQGDRAGEKLFF

v_gene: TRBV28
abundance: .
j_gene: TRBJ2-1
d_gene: .
CDR3nt: TGTGCCAGCGGAACCGGGACTTCTCGTGGTGAGCAGTTCTTC
CDR3aa: CASGTGTSRGEQFF

v_gene: TRBV28
abundance: .
j_gene: TRBJ2-1
d_gene: .
CDR3nt: TGTGCCAGCAGTACCCCCGGGACTCCAAAGCAGTTCTTC
CDR3aa: CASSTPGTPKQFF

v_gene: TRBV7-2
abundance: .
j_gene: TRBJ1-6
d_gene: .
CDR3nt: TGTGCCAGCAGCTCCCGGGGACTTTTAACACATTCACCCCTCCACTTT
CDR3aa: CASSSRGLLTHSPLHF

v_gene: TRBV6-4
abundance: .
j_gene: TRBJ1-4
d_gene: .
CDR3nt: TGTGCCAGCAGTGTTTTTCCCACGGCAACTAATGAAAAACTGTTTTTT
CDR3aa: CASSVFPTATNEKLFF

v_gene: TRBV19
abundance: .
j_gene: TRBJ1-4
d_gene: .
CDR3nt: TGTGCCAGTAGTATAAGGACAAGAAATGAAAAACTGTTTTTT
CDR3aa: CASSIRTRNEKLFF

v_gene: TRBV18
abundance: few
j_gene: TRBJ2-4
d_gene: .
CDR3nt: TGTGCCAGCTCACCAGATCCCAGGGGCGCCCCCGACATTCAGTACTTC
CDR3aa: CASSPDPRGAPDIQYF

v_gene: TRBV27
abundance: .
j_gene: TRBJ2-5
d_gene: TRBD2
CDR3nt: TGTGCCAGCAGTTCTGGACTAGCGGTACCCGAGACCCAGTACTTC
CDR3aa: CASSSGLAVPETQYF

v_gene: TRBV5-1
abundance: .
j_gene: TRBJ2-1
d_gene: .
CDR3nt: TGCGCCAGCAGCTCGGCAGGGTACAATGAGCAGTTCTTC
CDR3aa: CASSSAGYNEQFF

v_gene: TRBV28
abundance: .
j_gene: TRBJ1-4
d_gene: TRBD1
CDR3nt: TGTGCCAGCAGTCAAACAGGGGATAATGAAAAACTGTTTTTT
CDR3aa: CASSQTGDNEKLFF

v_gene: TRBV5-5
abundance: .
j_gene: TRBJ1-1
d_gene: .
CDR3nt: TGTGCCAGCAGCCCTCCGCGGGGTGAAGCTTTCTTT
CDR3aa: CASSPPRGEAFF

v_gene: TRBV5-1
abundance: .
j_gene: TRBJ2-7
d_gene: TRBD2
CDR3nt: TGCGCCAGCACAGCCCGCGGGGGAAGCGACGAGCAGTACTTC
CDR3aa: CASTARGGSDEQYF

v_gene: TRBV5-4
abundance: .
j_gene: TRBJ1-6
d_gene: TRBD1
CDR3nt: TGTGCCAGCAGCCCCCGGGACAGGGGGTCGGATTCACCCCTCCACTTT
CDR3aa: CASSPRDRGSDSPLHF